The clone carrying this T cell receptor beta chain was seen at least ten times. Its antigen is not identified. Germline V gene lookup returns CDR1 MNHEY and CDR2 SVGEGT. This CDR3 comprises 15 residues. Trimming cost V 4 bases and J 2 bases; bases outside gene matches: 4. TCRbeta library preparation incorporated unique molecular identifiers. One entry per CDR3 protein results from TCRdb running MiXCR on the PCR reads. The sample lists hundreds of thousands of distinct CDR3 sequences, 6.5% to 10% seen once, with 5% to 7% in the top ten. The sample originates from a study of T-cell reconstitution after alpha-beta-depleted transplantation in children. General study findings and limits: The origin of alpha-beta T cells about two months after transplant was reportedly several hundred expanded graft clones. Counts and diversity of T cells one year after transplant came mostly from newly produced T cells.

This receptor was identified in a male patient under 18 who had a stem cell transplant for acute lymphoblastic leukemia, so the T cells may come from the graft donor. The V call is TRBV6-2 or TRBV6-3, the J call TRBJ2-2; 7 bases fit TRBD2. This specimen was PBMCs, mostly from graft donor cells, taken 180 days after TCRalphabeta/CD19-depleted stem cell transplant. CDR3 amino acids: CASSWTRFNTGELFF. The DNA for the CDR3 is TGTGCCAGCAGTTGGACTAGGTTCAACACCGGGGAGCTGTTTTTT.